The text below deals with one T cell receptor (beta chain). There are 15 residues in the CDR3. As handled by the study authors: The assay estimated nucleated cells by amplifying reference gene primers. Assay used: immunoSEQ multiplex PCR; TCRdb lists only in-frame clones, some missing. V, J and clone size were drawn from that table, and D and trimming were deduced from the DNA. The sample includes some 300,000 clones, 75% to 90% seen only once; the top ten take around 12%. This sample was taken from a study of blood T cell repertoires in COVID-19. Across the whole study: Acute and convalescent COVID-19 samples came from the United States, Italy and Spain. Sources were T cells, B-cell-depleted T cells, or PBMCs; the material itself was cDNA or gDNA.

The source of this sequence is a woman in her 70s with COVID-19, enrolled during active disease. The chain combines TRBV1 with TRBJ1-3; TRBD1 is the table's D call, not checked against the DNA. TRBV1 represents a pseudogene. The sequencing sample was made of peripheral blood. The CDR3 sequence: CTSSRGTGLDYTIYF. The CDR3 nucleotides are TGCACCAGCAGCCGAGGTACAGGGTTGGATTACACCATATATTTT.